These T cell receptor beta chains were read from a single sample in a study of T cell changes during pregnancy in multiple sclerosis. Profiled with immunoSEQ multiplex PCR; TCRdb holds only in-frame clones, not every one. The table lists 35,000 to 50,000 clones, 88% of them singletons. The starting material was CD4+ T cells from peripheral blood mononuclear cells, obtained in the second trimester of pregnancy. These receptors were taken from a female donor with multiple sclerosis, enrolled in a pregnancy study. The CDR3 runs from the conserved cysteine through the conserved F or W. D genes are given only for firm matches.

d_gene,v_gene,j_gene,len,CDR3aa
TRBD1,TRBV6-6,TRBJ1-2,16,CAILGDRGRSWYGYTF
TRBD1,TRBV7-9,TRBJ1-3,18,CASSPLGLLDRGGNTIYF
.,TRBV19,TRBJ1-2,13,CASSIVGAYGYTF
.,TRBV30,TRBJ2-7,17,CAWSVSRADIFSYEQYF
TRBD1,TRBV6-6,TRBJ1-4,14,CASREGARVEKLFF
.,TRBV15,TRBJ1-4,11,CATSKSEKLFF
.,TRBV5-6,TRBJ1-6,14,CASSLGTPDSPLHF
TRBD1,TRBV9,TRBJ1-2,20,CASSVHPPDTGVGRFYGYTF
.,TRBV29-1,TRBJ2-1,11,CSVEVFAGAFF
TRBD2,TRBV5-1,TRBJ2-3,15,CASSSGLGSTDTQYF
.,TRBV27,TRBJ2-3,14,CASSLSLGTDTQYF
TRBD1,TRBV5-6,TRBJ2-6,15,CASSPGGPGANVLTF
.,TRBV5-4,TRBJ2-1,12,CASSEPGLGAVF
TRBD2,TRBV19,TRBJ2-3,16,CASSPTPAGASDTQYF
.,TRBV11-3,TRBJ2-3,12,CASSPGGDTQYF
.,TRBV9,TRBJ2-7,14,CASSPSGTSYEQYF
.,TRBV7-2,TRBJ2-7,16,CASSPLTGEGTYEQYF
.,TRBV6-1,TRBJ1-5,16,CASSDTFSGVGQPQHF
.,TRBV28,TRBJ2-3,18,CASSLGGSTGWFSDTQYF
.,TRBV7-7,TRBJ2-5,15,CASSPDPGGRETQYF
.,TRBV7-3,TRBJ2-6,18,CASSPAGGQNSGANVLTF
.,TRBV5-4,TRBJ2-5,14,CASRVQGRRETQYF
TRBD1,TRBV28,TRBJ2-7,15,CASSFSGQASYEQYF
TRBD1,TRBV2,TRBJ2-5,16,CAILTPGQGMGETQYF
TRBD1,TRBV5-4,TRBJ2-2,15,CASSPPGTGAGELFF
.,TRBV5-4,TRBJ2-3,16,CASSLLRNFATDTQYF
.,TRBV2,TRBJ1-5,15,CASSEHSPSNQPQHF
.,TRBV28,TRBJ1-4,16,CASSFPPQGFNEKLFF
.,TRBV6-6,TRBJ2-3,11,CAAGSTDTQYF
TRBD1,TRBV5-1,TRBJ1-2,18,CASSFGNRGRVIGDGYTF
.,TRBV5-4,TRBJ1-4,15,CASSSSRATNEKLFF
TRBD1,TRBV28,TRBJ1-5,18,CASSPGTGIQLFNQPQHF
TRBD2,TRBV27,TRBJ2-1,16,CASSSLLAGGSNEQFF
.,TRBV25-1,TRBJ2-1,14,CASTQGGNYNEQFF
.,TRBV18,TRBJ1-1,14,CASSLRGWDTEAFF
TRBD2,TRBV10-1,TRBJ2-7,16,CASSESTWASGYEQYF
TRBD1,TRBV30,TRBJ2-7,12,CAIGQGFGEQYF
TRBD2,TRBV9,TRBJ2-1,17,CASSVSAGGLSYNEQFF
.,TRBV5-6,TRBJ2-7,14,CASSSLQAAYEQYF
TRBD1,TRBV5-1,TRBJ1-1,16,CASSFRQGEMNTEAFF
.,TRBV15,TRBJ2-5,15,CATSRDWKLEGTQYF
.,TRBV28,TRBJ1-5,19,CASSFTRSFMGDSNQPQHF
TRBD2,TRBV11-2,TRBJ2-3,18,CASSPWTSGRAQGDTQYF
.,TRBV28,TRBJ1-1,14,CASRPGGVNTEAFF
TRBD2,TRBV4-1,TRBJ2-7,14,CASSHLAGIYEQYF
.,TRBV27,TRBJ1-2,15,CASSLGLGPPYGYTF